The source of this T cell receptor beta chain is a study of CD8+ T cells in alopecia areata (dated by TCRdb to about 2018). In terms of the full investigation: The treated patients took part in an open-label pilot trial in which moderate-to-severe alopecia areata was treated with oral tofacitinib at 5 to 10 mg twice daily. Tofacitinib was administered for 6 to 18 months, and 6 months of follow-up off drug were then conducted to assess delayed response and recurrence. The SALT score, which quantifies the percentage of affected scalp surface area, was used to measure disease severity in treated patients. The study used high-throughput TCRbeta sequencing to examine T cell clonal expansion in alopecia areata, in both the C3H/HeJ mouse model and human patients. Scalp tissue and sorted CD4+ and CD8+ peripheral blood T cells from patchy and totalis/universalis alopecia areata patients and from healthy controls were covered by human TCRbeta sequencing. Tofacitinib-treated patients had biopsies at baseline and at 4 and 24 weeks of treatment, with a later scalp biopsy in several patients. Scalp clonality was compared among normal scalp (n=4), patchy alopecia areata scalp (n=8), and alopecia totalis/universalis scalp (n=8). RNA was obtained with the PAXgene miRNA kit for fixed scalp, the miRNeasy kit for PBMCs, and the RNeasy kit for mouse skin. TCRbeta CDR3 regions were amplified by immunoSEQ multiplex PCR with 35 Vbeta forward and 13 Jbeta reverse primers.

As regards this clone: It has no known antigen specificity. The sample holds no much larger clone one base away, and base qualities are not on file.

CDR3 length: 15 amino acids, cysteine to phenylalanine. The only DNA kept is the CDR3, 45 bases in frame from the first base. The junction shows trimming of 5 bases on V and 4 bases on J, and the gene matches do not reach 9 bases of it. The germline V gene gives CDR1 as MGHDK and CDR2 as SYGVNS. The sample's time point, from its label and the paper: around 4 weeks on oral tofacitinib. In the paper's terms, the treatment or condition label means: oral pan-JAK inhibitor, 5-10 mg twice daily. Lesional scalp punch biopsies and peripheral blood were collected from alopecia areata patients. After PBMCs were isolated by density centrifugation and stained for CD3, CD4 and CD8, a FACSAria was used to sort CD4+ and CD8+ T cells. Overall study results and their limits: With tofacitinib, both scalp clonality and the number of expanded CD8+ clones among the top 100 scalp clones went down significantly. Many expanded lesional clones were found to persist in scalp and blood during tofacitinib treatment, and relapse after treatment cessation may be partly explained by this persistence. Compared with normal scalp, lesional scalp had higher clonality and more expanded CD8+ clones, particularly in alopecia totalis/universalis, a pattern that suggests antigenic drive. Because the treated cohort was small and had only one nonresponder, larger studies are needed to examine links between baseline CD8+ expansion and response. TCR sequences shared between patients were less clear than in mice, possibly partly because of HLA diversity in the patient population. Resident alphabeta T cells in normal human skin are also sequenced, complicating scalp TCR repertoire analysis, unlike mouse skin dominated by gammadelta T cells.

The library was built by means of the immunoSEQ multiplex PCR assay. RNA was extracted from all samples and reverse transcribed into cDNA, which served as template for TCR sequencing. First-strand cDNA was synthesized using SuperScript III with a 2:1 mix of oligo-dT and random hexamers. Amplification bias was assessed with a synthetic immune receptor repertoire, and residual bias was removed computationally. The original methods were these. Raw reads were preprocessed to remove errors, and CDR3 was defined by IMGT conventions from the conserved cysteine to phenylalanine. Clonality was computed as 1 minus the Shannon entropy, with the entropy normalized by log2 of the number of productive unique TCRs. CD4 or CD8 identity of scalp clones was inferred by cross-referencing scalp TCRbeta sequences with sorted blood CD4 and CD8 repertoires. The immuneACCESS repertoire file appears here via TCRdb, limited to in-frame rearrangements. These files lack a portion of the clones; in checked studies, under half of the deficit traces to unresolved V genes, and the cause of the others is not known. V, J and clone size reflect that table, while D and trimming were determined from the DNA. Across this sample there are 150,000 to 200,000 clones, with about two thirds seen only once. The ten largest clonotypes hold 0.9% to 1% of the sample.

This material consisted of CD4+ T cells sorted from blood, taken at week 4, from a patient treated with tofacitinib. The rearranged chain carries TRBV25-1 and TRBJ2-3; 7 bases in between match TRBD1. This sequence was found in a human donor with alopecia areata. The DNA sequence reads TGTGCCAGCAGTCCGAACAGGGGAGTAGCAGATACGCAGTATTTT. This encodes CASSPNRGVADTQYF.